The 27 T cell receptor beta chains reported below all come from one sample, sequenced in a study of T cell responses to AZD1222 COVID-19 vaccine. Assay used: immunoSEQ multiplex PCR; TCRdb lists only in-frame clones, some missing. The table records 110,000 or so clones, roughly 91% of them present only once. Sequencing used peripheral blood, obtained on day 0 of AZD1222 vaccination. These receptors came from an adult in good health.

The J gene is TRBJ2-7, the V gene TRBV3-1 (or the pseudogene TRBV3-2); D gene uncertain. Germline CDR1 and CDR2: LGHDT and YNNKEL (reference sequence). This CDR3 is built from 16 residues. V dropped 1 base and J dropped 0 bases, with 13 bases sitting between them. The CDR3 DNA sequence: TGTGCCAGCAGCCAAGGATCCAGCGCGTACTCCTACGAGCAGTACTTC. It codes for CASSQGSSAYSYEQYF.

The V call is TRBV6-2 or TRBV6-3, the J call TRBJ2-1; 10 nucleotides match TRBD2. V lost 4 bases and J lost 3; bases outside the gene matches: 6. CDR3 length: 16 residues. Germline V lookup: CDR1 MNHEY, CDR2 SVGEGT. CDR3 protein: CASSSPRTSGYNEQFF. The CDR3 bases are TGTGCCAGCAGTTCCCCCAGGACTAGCGGCTACAATGAGCAGTTCTTC.

The CDR3 DNA follows: TGTGCCAGCAGCCCCGACGGAAACTATGGCTACACCTTC. Translating it yields CASSPDGNYGYTF. This sequence joins TRBV12-3 or TRBV12-4 and TRBJ1-2; no firm D call. This CDR3 is built from 13 residues. Trimming removed 6 bases from V and 2 bases from J, with 10 bases in between.

Worth noting for this clone: This sample includes further DNA sequences coding for the same CDR3. The rearrangement joins TRBV5-1 to TRBJ1-3, with D maybe TRBD1 (5 bases). CDR1 SGHRS and CDR2 YFSETQ come from the germline V gene. This CDR3 has 15 amino acids. The V and J ends lost 0 bases and 1 base respectively, with 8 bases between them. The CDR3 bases are TGCGCCAGCAGCTTGGACAGGCTTTCTGGAAACACCATATATTTT. Protein sequence: CASSLDRLSGNTIYF. The whole variable domain, filled in from reference TRBV5-1 and TRBJ1-3, reads KAGVTQTPRYLIKTRGQQVTLSCSPISGHRSVSWYQQTPGQGLQFLFEYFSETQRNKGNFPGRFSGRQFSNSRSEMNVSTLELGDSALYLCASSLDRLSGNTIYFGEGSWLTVV.

The chain links TRBV1 to TRBJ2-1. TRBV1 is described as a pseudogene. This CDR3 region has 12 residues. CDR3 nucleotides: TGCACCAGCAGCCAGGGGTTCTATGAGCAGTTCTTC. Protein sequence: CTSSQGFYEQFF.

V and J are TRBV11-2 and TRBJ2-2; D gene ambiguous. V was shortened by 4 bases and J by 4 bases, with 25 bases between the two germline ends. CDR1 and CDR2 (germline): SGHAT, FQNNGV. CDR3 length: 19 residues. The CDR3 region is CASSSQLQYLGNSTGELFF. Written as DNA, the CDR3 is TGTGCCAGCAGCTCTCAATTACAGTATCTGGGTAATTCCACCGGGGAGCTGTTTTTT.

The rearrangement uses TRBV6-5 and TRBJ2-1; the match to TRBD1 covers 8 bases. J was trimmed by 5 bases and V by 7 bases; bases with no gene match: 7. CDR3 size: 14 residues. Germline loops: CDR1 MNHEY, CDR2 SVGAGI. The CDR3: CASTRDRWNNEQFF. The CDR3 DNA is TGTGCCAGCACCCGGGACAGGTGGAACAATGAGCAGTTCTTC.

The rearrangement joins TRBV19 to TRBJ2-1; the D gene is possibly TRBD2 (5 bases). The CDR3 spans 16 residues. CDR1 and CDR2 (germline): LNHDA, SQIVND (reference sequence). Trimming stripped 0 bases from V and 4 bases from J, with 13 bases between. The CDR3 sequence is CASSIDSGYPYNEQFF. In DNA, the CDR3 is TGTGCCAGTAGTATAGATTCGGGGTACCCGTACAATGAGCAGTTCTTC.

Only one count was recorded for this clone. The rearrangement joins TRBV5-1 to TRBJ2-1, with D unclear. Trimming removed 4 bases from V and 4 bases from J, with 15 bases in between. The CDR3 sequence is 15 residues long. Germline assignment: CDR1 SGHRS and CDR2 YFSETQ. This CDR3 is CASSPGAAVYNEQFF. CDR3 sequence (DNA): TGCGCCAGCAGCCCTGGCGCGGCGGTTTACAATGAGCAGTTCTTC.

The rearrangement uses TRBV7-6 and TRBJ2-1, with D possibly matching TRBD2 (6 bases). V lost 1 base and J lost 10, with 17 bases in between. In germline, CDR1 is SGHVS, CDR2 FNYEAQ. The CDR3 totals 15 residues. The CDR3 here is CASSLVFDPEGEQFF. DNA of the CDR3: TGTGCCAGCAGCTTAGTTTTCGACCCGGAGGGGGAGCAGTTCTTC.

The V call is TRBV30, the J call TRBJ2-3; TRBD2 aligns across 10 bases. Germline V CDR1 and CDR2: GTSNPN, SVGIG (reference sequence). This CDR3 has 13 residues. Trimming removed 2 bases from V and 6 bases from J; junction bases left unmatched: 2. The CDR3 DNA sequence: TGTGCCTGGAGTAGTAGCGGGGGGGATACGCAGTATTTT. Translation: CAWSSSGGDTQYF.

This clone occurred a few times. The rearrangement links TRBV7-9 to TRBJ2-1; 9 nucleotides align to TRBD1. The CDR3 totals 15 residues. The germline V gene encodes CDR1 SEHNR and CDR2 FQNEAQ (reference sequence). After removal of 5 bases from V and 8 bases from J, the junction contained 10 bases not matched to a gene. The CDR3 here is CASSPKIRQGDEQFF. Written as DNA, the CDR3 is TGTGCCAGCAGCCCAAAAATAAGACAGGGGGATGAGCAGTTCTTC. The full variable domain, rest sourced from reference TRBV7-9 and TRBJ2-1, is DTGVSQNPRHKITKRGQNVTFRCDPISEHNRLYWYRQTLGQGPEFLTYFQNEAQLEKSRLLSDRFSAERPKGSFSTLEIQRTEQGDSAMYLCASSPKIRQGDEQFFGPGTRLTVL.

V and J are TRBV2 and TRBJ2-2; 11 bases match TRBD2. The CDR3 totals 16 residues. Losses at the gene ends were 4 bases for V and 4 bases for J; bases not matched to a gene: 5. Germline V gene lookup returns CDR1 SNHLY and CDR2 FYNNEI. In DNA form, the CDR3 reads TGTGCCAGCAGTGTTCTTAGCGGGGGGGCCACCGGGGAGCTGTTTTTT. Its protein is CASSVLSGGATGELFF.

The chain has TRBV27 and TRBJ1-1; the match to TRBD1 covers 11 bases. CDR3 length: 17 residues. Per germline, CDR1 MNHEY and CDR2 SMNVEV (reference sequence). Trimming took 6 bases from V and 6 from J; bases not matched to a gene: 15. The CDR3 nucleotides are TGTGCCAGCAGCCCGATCGGACAGGGGGCTTTAATCCCTGAAGCTTTCTTT. Protein sequence: CASSPIGQGALIPEAFF.

This clone occurred once. The J gene is TRBJ2-5, the V gene TRBV2; 7 bases align to TRBD2. Per the germline V gene, CDR1 is SNHLY and CDR2 is FYNNEI. The CDR3 spans 13 residues. With V trimmed by 2 bases and J by 4 bases, 1 base remained unmatched. The CDR3 sequence: CASSEIAGETQYF. The CDR3 DNA sequence: TGTGCCAGCAGTGAAATAGCGGGAGAGACCCAGTACTTC.

The rearrangement joins TRBV29-1 to TRBJ2-1; D gene ambiguous. This CDR3 region has 13 residues. The V gene lost 4 bases and the J gene lost 4 bases, with 11 bases spanning the gap. Germline CDR1 and CDR2: SQVTM and ANQGSEA. CDR3 in amino acids: CSVAPPPYNEQFF. In DNA form, the CDR3 reads TGCAGCGTTGCCCCGCCCCCTTACAATGAGCAGTTCTTC.

This chain joins TRBV7-2 and TRBJ2-3; D call uncertain. Germline V CDR1 and CDR2: SGHTA, FQGNSA. The V end lost 5 bases, the J end lost 0 bases, and 9 bases lay between the germline ends. This CDR3 has 14 residues. The CDR3 here is CASSADLSTDTQYF. The CDR3 nucleotides read TGTGCCAGCAGCGCGGACCTTAGCACAGATACGCAGTATTTT.

This chain's CDR3 is CASADRGLQETQYF. The CDR3 DNA follows: TGTGCCAGCGCGGACAGGGGACTCCAAGAGACCCAGTACTTC. V gene TRBV27 combines with J gene TRBJ2-5, with 9 bases fitting TRBD1. V dropped 8 bases and J dropped 1; count of bases not matched to a gene: 5. The CDR3 length is 14 residues. In germline, CDR1 is MNHEY, CDR2 SMNVEV (reference sequence).

This chain connects TRBV11-1 to TRBJ2-7; 8 nucleotides align to TRBD1. CDR1 SGHAT and CDR2 FQDESV come from the germline V gene (reference sequence). V was pared by 5 bases and J by 3 bases, with 9 bases of the junction left unmatched. The CDR3 extends over 15 amino acids. This CDR3 is CASSPETGDHYEQYF. DNA of the CDR3: TGTGCCAGCAGCCCCGAGACAGGGGACCACTACGAGCAGTACTTC. The full variable domain, completed using reference TRBV11-1 and TRBJ2-7, is EAEVAQSPRYKITEKSQAVAFWCDPISGHATLYWYRQILGQGPELLVQFQDESVVDDSQLPKDRFSAERLKGVDSTLKIQPAELGDSAMYLCASSPETGDHYEQYFGPGTRLTVT.

The V call is TRBV11-2, the J call TRBJ2-2; TRBD2 aligns across 8 bases. CDR3 length: 15 amino acids. V shed 2 bases, J shed 7 bases, and the junction held 6 bases outside the gene matches. Germline CDR1 is SGHAT and CDR2 is FQNNGV. CDR3 in DNA: TGTGCCAGCAGCTTAATCGGGAGGGCCCTCGGGGAGCTGTTTTTT. As protein: CASSLIGRALGELFF.

CDR3 sequence reads: CATGLGAVAETQYF. CDR3 in DNA: TGTGCCACCGGGTTGGGGGCCGTGGCAGAGACCCAGTACTTC. The rearrangement links TRBV24-1 to TRBJ2-5; D is perhaps TRBD1 (6 bases). Germline values: CDR1 KGHDR, CDR2 SFDVKD. CDR3 length: 14 amino acids. V dropped 9 bases and J dropped 4 bases, with 17 bases sitting between them.

V gene TRBV7-9 combines with J gene TRBJ2-7, with D perhaps matching TRBD1 (5 bases). Germline V gene sequence: CDR1 SEHNR, CDR2 FQNEAQ (reference sequence). Between the trimmed V and J ends, which lost 4 bases and 3 bases, there was a span of 10 bases. The CDR3 is 13 amino acids. DNA of the CDR3: TGTGCCAGCAGCTCAGACAGAAACTACGAGCAGTACTTC. This codes for CASSSDRNYEQYF. Full variable domain (missing parts from reference TRBV7-9 and TRBJ2-7): DTGVSQNPRHKITKRGQNVTFRCDPISEHNRLYWYRQTLGQGPEFLTYFQNEAQLEKSRLLSDRFSAERPKGSFSTLEIQRTEQGDSAMYLCASSSDRNYEQYFGPGTRLTVT.

This clone turned up a few times. V and J are TRBV7-9 and TRBJ2-5; D gene ambiguous. The CDR3 runs to 14 residues. Germline V gene data show CDR1 as SEHNR and CDR2 as FQNEAQ (reference sequence). Trimming cost V 5 bases and J 2 bases, with 12 bases left between them. CDR3 bases: TGTGCCAGCAGCCGCCGCCTGGGTCAAGAGACCCAGTACTTC. Protein sequence: CASSRRLGQETQYF.

This chain uses TRBV5-1 with TRBJ2-2; TRBD1 or TRBD2 may be the D gene (6 bases each). From germline, CDR1 is SGHRS and CDR2 YFSETQ. V was shortened by 4 bases and J by 4 bases, with 14 bases between the two germline ends. CDR3 length equals 15 residues. This CDR3 reads CASSLDPGATGELFF. The CDR3 nucleotides read TGCGCCAGCAGCCTTGACCCGGGGGCCACCGGGGAGCTGTTTTTT. Combining the CDR3 with reference TRBV5-1 and TRBJ2-2 gives the whole variable domain KAGVTQTPRYLIKTRGQQVTLSCSPISGHRSVSWYQQTPGQGLQFLFEYFSETQRNKGNFPGRFSGRQFSNSRSEMNVSTLELGDSALYLCASSLDPGATGELFFGEGSRLTVL.

This chain uses TRBV27 with TRBJ2-1; no clear D. The germline V gene encodes CDR1 MNHEY and CDR2 SMNVEV (reference sequence). Trimming left V 2 bases short and J 2 bases short, with 7 bases between. The CDR3 sequence is 14 residues long. The CDR3 protein is CASSLGRTYNEQFF. As DNA, the CDR3 is TGTGCCAGCAGTTTAGGTCGGACCTACAATGAGCAGTTCTTC.

The chain has TRBV10-3 and TRBJ2-7; possible D gene TRBD1, 6 bases. The CDR3 runs 13 residues. Germline lookup yields CDR1 ENHRY and CDR2 SYGVKD. V gave up 11 bases and J gave up 2 bases, with 16 bases separating them. CDR3 amino acids: CASHRDIAYEQYF. In nucleotides, the CDR3 is TGTGCCTCGCACCGGGACATAGCCTACGAGCAGTACTTC.

J is TRBJ1-1 and V is TRBV2, with D possibly being TRBD1 (6 bases). Germline assignment: CDR1 SNHLY and CDR2 FYNNEI. The CDR3 has 10 amino acids. This chain's CDR3 is CALGQSEAFF. For the CDR3, the DNA is TGTGCGCTCGGACAGAGTGAAGCTTTCTTT.